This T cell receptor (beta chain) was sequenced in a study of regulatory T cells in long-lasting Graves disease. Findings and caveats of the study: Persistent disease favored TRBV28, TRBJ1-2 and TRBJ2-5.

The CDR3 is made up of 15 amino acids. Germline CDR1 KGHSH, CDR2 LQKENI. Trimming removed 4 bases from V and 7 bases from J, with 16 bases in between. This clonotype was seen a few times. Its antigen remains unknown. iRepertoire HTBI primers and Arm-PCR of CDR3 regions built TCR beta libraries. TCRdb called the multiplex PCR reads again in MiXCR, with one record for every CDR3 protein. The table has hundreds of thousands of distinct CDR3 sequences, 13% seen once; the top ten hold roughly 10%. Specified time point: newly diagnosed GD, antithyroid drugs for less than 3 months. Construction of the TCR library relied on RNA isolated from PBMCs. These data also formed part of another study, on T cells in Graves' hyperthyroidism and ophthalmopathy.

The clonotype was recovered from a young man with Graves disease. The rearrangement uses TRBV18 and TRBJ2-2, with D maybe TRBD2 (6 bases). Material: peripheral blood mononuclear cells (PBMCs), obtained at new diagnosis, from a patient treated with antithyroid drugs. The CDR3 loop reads CASSQIADLGGELFF. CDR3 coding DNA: TGTGCCAGCTCACAAATAGCGGATTTAGGCGGGGAGCTGTTTTTT.